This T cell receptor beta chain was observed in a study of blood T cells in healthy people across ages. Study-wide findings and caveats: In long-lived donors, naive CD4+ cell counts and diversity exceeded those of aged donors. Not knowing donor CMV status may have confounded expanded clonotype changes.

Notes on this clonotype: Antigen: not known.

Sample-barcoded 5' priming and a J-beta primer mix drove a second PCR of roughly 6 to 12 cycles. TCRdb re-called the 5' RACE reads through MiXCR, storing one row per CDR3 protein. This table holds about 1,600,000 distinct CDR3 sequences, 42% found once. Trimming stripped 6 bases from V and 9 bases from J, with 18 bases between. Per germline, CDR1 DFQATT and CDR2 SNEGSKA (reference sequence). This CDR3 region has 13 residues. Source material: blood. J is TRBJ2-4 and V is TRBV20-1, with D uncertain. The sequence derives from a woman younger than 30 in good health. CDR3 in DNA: TGCAGTGCCAGTCCCGACATGGGTAGCATTCAGTACTTC. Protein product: CSASPDMGSIQYF.